The next 7 T cell receptor beta chains were all read from a single sample in a study of PD-1 blockade in classical Hodgkin lymphoma. Using immunoSEQ multiplex PCR, the repertoire was profiled, and TCRdb retains in-frame clones only, with some absent. This table has around 14,000 clones, just under 80% appearing once. Each patient experienced a relapse that followed autologous stem cell transplantation, and brentuximab vedotin exposure varied. Sequences were derived from peripheral blood mononuclear cells (PBMCs), sampled before the second cycle of nivolumab. Receptor source: a human donor with classical Hodgkin lymphoma.

CDR3: CASSSSGATSDTQYF. The CDR3 DNA sequence: TGTGCCAGCAGCTCCTCAGGGGCGACATCAGATACGCAGTATTTT. The rearrangement joins TRBV7-3 to TRBJ2-3; TRBD1 is a possible D gene (6 bases). CDR1 is SGHTA, CDR2 FQGTGA, per germline. V was shortened by 4 bases and J by 4 bases, with 15 bases between the two germline ends. This CDR3 region has 15 residues.

This chain links TRBV28 with TRBJ1-1, with D unclear. The CDR3 sequence is 14 residues long. Germline V gene data show CDR1 as MDHEN and CDR2 as SYDVKM. V shed 3 bases and J shed 6 bases, with 14 bases lying between them. The CDR3 nucleotides read TGTGCCAGCAGTTTGGAGGTGACTATCTCTGAAGCTTTCTTT. It is translated as CASSLEVTISEAFF.

V and J are TRBV7-9 and TRBJ2-2; D ambiguous. CDR1 and CDR2 from the germline V gene are SEHNR and FQNEAQ (reference sequence). This CDR3 contains 16 residues. V was cut by 5 bases and J by 4 bases, with 17 bases left in between. The CDR3 DNA reads as TGTGCCAGCAGCGACACCGCGGCAAGAGCCACCGGGGAGCTGTTTTTT. This translates into CASSDTAARATGELFF.

This chain joins TRBV7-2 and TRBJ2-2; 9 bases align to TRBD2. Germline values: CDR1 SGHTA, CDR2 FQGNSA. V lost 5 bases and J lost 5; bases outside the gene matches: 12. This CDR3 contains 17 residues. This CDR3 is CASSPFAGGRRTGELFF. CDR3 coding DNA: TGTGCCAGCAGCCCGTTTGCGGGGGGGCGGAGGACCGGGGAGCTGTTTTTT.

V is TRBV2 and J is TRBJ1-2; D remains ambiguous. Germline V gene lookup returns CDR1 SNHLY and CDR2 FYNNEI. Trimming removed 3 bases at V and 7 bases at J, with 15 bases between. The CDR3 contains 14 residues. This CDR3 is CASSELLVSGGYTF. DNA of the CDR3: TGTGCCAGCAGTGAGTTGCTGGTGTCCGGTGGCTACACCTTC. The variable domain in full, completed from reference TRBV2 and TRBJ1-2, reads EPEVTQTPSHQVTQMGQEVILRCVPISNHLYFYWYRQILGQKVEFLVSFYNNEISEKSEIFDDQFSVERPDGSNFTLKIRSTKLEDSAMYFCASSELLVSGGYTFGSGTRLTVV.

This clone is medium-sized (0.01 to 0.1%) in the sample. The chain combines TRBV4-3 with TRBJ2-7; no clear D gene. Germline-derived CDR1 and CDR2 are LGHNA and YSLEER. Trimming took off 0 bases at V and 2 bases at J, with 11 bases between the two ends. The CDR3 length is 15 residues. As DNA, the CDR3 is TGCGCCAGCAGCCAAGAGACCTACCCCACCTACGAGCAGTACTTC. This encodes CASSQETYPTYEQYF.

This clone was found a few times. The rearrangement uses TRBV5-6 and TRBJ2-2, with 8 nucleotides matching TRBD2. Germline CDR1 SGHDT, CDR2 YYEEEE. V dropped 5 bases and J dropped 5; count of bases not matched to a gene: 8. CDR3 length: 15 amino acids. CDR3 DNA: TGTGCCAGCAGGTCCGGGGGGGCCAGGACCGGGGAGCTGTTTTTT. Its translation is CASRSGGARTGELFF.